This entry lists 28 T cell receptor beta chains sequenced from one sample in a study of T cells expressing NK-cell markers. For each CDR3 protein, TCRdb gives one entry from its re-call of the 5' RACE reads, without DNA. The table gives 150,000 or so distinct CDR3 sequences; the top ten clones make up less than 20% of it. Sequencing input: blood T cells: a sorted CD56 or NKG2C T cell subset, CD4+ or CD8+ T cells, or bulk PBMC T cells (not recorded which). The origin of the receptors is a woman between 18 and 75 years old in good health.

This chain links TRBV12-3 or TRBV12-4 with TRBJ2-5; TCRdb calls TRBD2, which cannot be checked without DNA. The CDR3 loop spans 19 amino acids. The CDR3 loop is CASSLVVTRGRGSQETQYF.

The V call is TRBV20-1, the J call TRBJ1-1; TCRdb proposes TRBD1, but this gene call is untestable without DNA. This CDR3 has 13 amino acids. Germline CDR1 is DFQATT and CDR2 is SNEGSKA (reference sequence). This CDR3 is CSALGDRGRVAFF.

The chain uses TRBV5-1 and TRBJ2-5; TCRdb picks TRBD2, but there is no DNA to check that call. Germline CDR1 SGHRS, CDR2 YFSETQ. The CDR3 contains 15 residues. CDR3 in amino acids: CASSNPSSGGETQYF.

CDR3 protein: CASSNAPSVATNEKLFF. This chain links TRBV7-8 with TRBJ1-4. The CDR3 is made up of 17 amino acids. The germline CDR1 and CDR2 sequences are SGHVS and FQNEAQ.

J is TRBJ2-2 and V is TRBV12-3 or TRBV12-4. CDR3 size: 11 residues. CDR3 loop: CASSFERELFF.

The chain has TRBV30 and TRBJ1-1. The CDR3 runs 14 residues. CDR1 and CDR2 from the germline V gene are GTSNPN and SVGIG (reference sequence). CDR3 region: CAWGPGGARTEAFF.

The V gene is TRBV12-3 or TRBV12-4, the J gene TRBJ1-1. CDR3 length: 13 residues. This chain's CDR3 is CASSSQVDTEAFF.

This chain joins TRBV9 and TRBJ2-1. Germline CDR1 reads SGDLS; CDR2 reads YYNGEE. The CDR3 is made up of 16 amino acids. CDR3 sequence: CASSALSGGTYNEQFF. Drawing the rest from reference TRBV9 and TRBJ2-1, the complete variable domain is DSGVTQTPKHLITATGQRVTLRCSPRSGDLSVYWYQQSLDQGLQFLIQYYNGEERAKGNILERFSAQQFPDLHSELNLSSLELGDSALYFCASSALSGGTYNEQFFGPGTRLTVL.

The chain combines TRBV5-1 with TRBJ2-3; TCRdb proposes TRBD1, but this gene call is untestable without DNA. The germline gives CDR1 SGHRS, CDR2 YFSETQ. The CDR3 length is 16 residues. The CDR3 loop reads CASSRWQGASTDTQYF.

The CDR3 loop reads CATARGTGFDLYGYTF. The rearrangement joins TRBV25-1 to TRBJ1-2; TCRdb picks TRBD1, but there is no DNA to check that call. The CDR3 totals 16 residues. Looked up from germline, CDR1 is MGHDK and CDR2 is SYGVNS.

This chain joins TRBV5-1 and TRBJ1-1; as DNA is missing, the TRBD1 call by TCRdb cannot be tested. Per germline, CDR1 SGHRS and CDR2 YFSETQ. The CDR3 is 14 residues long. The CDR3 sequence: CASSLEAGVSEAFF.

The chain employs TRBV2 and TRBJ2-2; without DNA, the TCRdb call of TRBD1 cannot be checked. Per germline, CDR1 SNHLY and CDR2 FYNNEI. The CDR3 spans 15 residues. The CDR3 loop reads CASSVPRERAGELFF. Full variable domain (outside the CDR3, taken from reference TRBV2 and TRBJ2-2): EPEVTQTPSHQVTQMGQEVILRCVPISNHLYFYWYRQILGQKVEFLVSFYNNEISEKSEIFDDQFSVERPDGSNFTLKIRSTKLEDSAMYFCASSVPRERAGELFFGEGSRLTVL.

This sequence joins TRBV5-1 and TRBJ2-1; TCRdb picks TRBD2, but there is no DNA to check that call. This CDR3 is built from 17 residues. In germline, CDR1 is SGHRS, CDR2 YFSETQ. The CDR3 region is CASSLSIDRVQGGEQFF.

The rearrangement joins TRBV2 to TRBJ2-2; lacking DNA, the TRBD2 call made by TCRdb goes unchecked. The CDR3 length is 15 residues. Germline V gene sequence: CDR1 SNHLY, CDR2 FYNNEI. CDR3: CASSEKREGTGELFF.

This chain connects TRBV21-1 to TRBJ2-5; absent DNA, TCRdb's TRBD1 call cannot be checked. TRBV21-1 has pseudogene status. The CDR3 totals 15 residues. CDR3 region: CASSSRPGQQETQYF.

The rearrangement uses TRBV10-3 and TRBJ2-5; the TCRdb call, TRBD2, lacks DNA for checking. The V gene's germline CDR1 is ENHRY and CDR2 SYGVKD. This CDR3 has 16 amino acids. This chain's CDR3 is CATAGVSGRASETQYF.

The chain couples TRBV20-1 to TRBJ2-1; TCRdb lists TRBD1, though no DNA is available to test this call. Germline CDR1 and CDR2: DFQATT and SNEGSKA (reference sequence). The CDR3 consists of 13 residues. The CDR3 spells CSARLGRGNEQFF.

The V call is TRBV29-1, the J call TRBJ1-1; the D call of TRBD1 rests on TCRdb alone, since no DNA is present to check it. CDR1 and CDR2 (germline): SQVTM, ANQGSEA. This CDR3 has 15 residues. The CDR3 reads CSARPPGQTNTEAFF. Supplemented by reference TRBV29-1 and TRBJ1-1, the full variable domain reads SAVISQKPSRDICQRGTSLTIQCQVDSQVTMMFWYRQQPGQSLTLIATANQGSEATYESGFVIDKFPISRPNLTFSTLTVSNMSPEDSSIYLCSARPPGQTNTEAFFGQGTRLTVV.

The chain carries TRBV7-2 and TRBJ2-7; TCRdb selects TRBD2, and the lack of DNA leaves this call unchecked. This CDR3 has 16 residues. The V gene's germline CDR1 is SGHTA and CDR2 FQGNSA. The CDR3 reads CASRQSSGGFSYEQYF.

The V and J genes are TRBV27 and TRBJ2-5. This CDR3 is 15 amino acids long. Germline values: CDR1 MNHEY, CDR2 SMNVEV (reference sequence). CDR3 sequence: CASSSLGQTQETQYF.

CDR3 loop: CSASTLRGLQYNEQFF. The chain employs TRBV20-1 and TRBJ2-1; TCRdb outputs TRBD1, but without DNA this stays unchecked. The CDR3 runs to 16 residues. From germline, CDR1 is DFQATT and CDR2 SNEGSKA (reference sequence).

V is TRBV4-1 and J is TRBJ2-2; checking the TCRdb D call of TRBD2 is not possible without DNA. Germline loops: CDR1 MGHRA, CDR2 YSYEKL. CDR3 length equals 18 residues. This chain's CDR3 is CASSQVLAGGTNTGELFF.

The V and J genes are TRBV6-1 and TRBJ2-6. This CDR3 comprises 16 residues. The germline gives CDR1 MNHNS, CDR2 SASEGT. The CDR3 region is CASSAKGGSGANVLTF.

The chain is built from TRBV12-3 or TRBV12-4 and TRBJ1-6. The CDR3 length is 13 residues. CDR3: CASTGEENSPLHF.

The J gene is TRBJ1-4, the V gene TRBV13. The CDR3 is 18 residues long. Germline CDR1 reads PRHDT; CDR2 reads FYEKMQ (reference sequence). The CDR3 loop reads CASRLKRSSSSRDEKLFF.

The chain's CDR3 is CASSLNRGLKTGELFF. V usage is TRBV5-1 and J usage is TRBJ2-2; TCRdb names TRBD1, which stays unverified in the absence of DNA. From germline, CDR1 is SGHRS and CDR2 YFSETQ. The CDR3 is 16 amino acids.

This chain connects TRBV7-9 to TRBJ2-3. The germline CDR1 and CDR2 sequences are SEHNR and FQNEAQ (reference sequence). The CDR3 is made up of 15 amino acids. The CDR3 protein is CASSLAGLAADTQYF.

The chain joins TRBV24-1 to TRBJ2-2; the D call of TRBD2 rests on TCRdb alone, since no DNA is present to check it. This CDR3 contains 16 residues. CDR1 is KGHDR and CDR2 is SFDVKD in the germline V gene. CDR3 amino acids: CATSTSGGRNTGELFF.